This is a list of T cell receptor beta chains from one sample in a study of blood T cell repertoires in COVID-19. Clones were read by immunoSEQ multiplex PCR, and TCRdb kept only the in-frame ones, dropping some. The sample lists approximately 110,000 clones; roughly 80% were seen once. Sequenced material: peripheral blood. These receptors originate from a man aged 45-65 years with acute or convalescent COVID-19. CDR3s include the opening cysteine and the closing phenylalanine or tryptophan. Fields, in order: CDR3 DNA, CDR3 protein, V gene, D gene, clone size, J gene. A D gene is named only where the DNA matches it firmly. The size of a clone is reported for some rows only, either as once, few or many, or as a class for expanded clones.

DNA: TGCGCCAGCAGCCAAGAGTGGTTCGGGAGGTACGAGCAGTACTTC
CDR3: CASSQEWFGRYEQYF
V: TRBV4-1
D: TRBD2
size: few
J: TRBJ2-7

DNA: TGTGCCAGCAGCTCCCGAGGGGCTAGCGGGGGCACAGATACGCAGTATTTT
CDR3: CASSSRGASGGTDTQYF
V: TRBV7-9
D: TRBD2
size: .
J: TRBJ2-3

DNA: TGTGCCAGCAGCCAAGGACAGGCCAACGAAGCTTTCTTT
CDR3: CASSQGQANEAFF
V: TRBV14
D: .
size: .
J: TRBJ1-1

DNA: TGTGCCAGCAGCCCCCGACACACGGTTAGCTCTGGAAACACCATATATTTT
CDR3: CASSPRHTVSSGNTIYF
V: TRBV14
D: .
size: .
J: TRBJ1-3

DNA: TGTGCCAGCAGTCCCCGACAGTATGAAAAACTGTTTTTT
CDR3: CASSPRQYEKLFF
V: TRBV6-6
D: .
size: few
J: TRBJ1-4

DNA: TGCGCCAGCAGTGATGGGGCAGGTACGCAGTATTTT
CDR3: CASSDGAGTQYF
V: TRBV10-1
D: .
size: .
J: TRBJ2-3

DNA: TGTGCCAGTAGTGTAACGGGATCTTTAAACATTCAGTACTTC
CDR3: CASSVTGSLNIQYF
V: TRBV19
D: .
size: .
J: TRBJ2-4

DNA: TGTGCCAGTAGTTCTCCCCCCGAGACGACCGACTTCTATGGCTACACCTTC
CDR3: CASSSPPETTDFYGYTF
V: TRBV19
D: .
size: .
J: TRBJ1-2

DNA: TGTGCCAGCAGCCAAGCGGGTGAAAAACTGTTTTTT
CDR3: CASSQAGEKLFF
V: TRBV3-1/TRBV3-2
D: .
size: few
J: TRBJ1-4

DNA: TGTGCCAGCAGGCCGGCCCCGGGGGGCCAGCCCCAGCATTTT
CDR3: CASRPAPGGQPQHF
V: TRBV27
D: .
size: once
J: TRBJ1-5

DNA: TGTGCCAGCAATACTATGACAGCGAACACTGAAGCTTTCTTT
CDR3: CASNTMTANTEAFF
V: TRBV6-5
D: .
size: .
J: TRBJ1-1

DNA: TGTGCCAGCAGTTACCGACAGGGAGGCACAGATACGCAGTATTTT
CDR3: CASSYRQGGTDTQYF
V: TRBV6-6
D: TRBD1
size: few
J: TRBJ2-3

DNA: TGTGCCAGCAGTCCTAAACTAGCCTCCACAGATACGCAGTATTTT
CDR3: CASSPKLASTDTQYF
V: TRBV6-5
D: .
size: .
J: TRBJ2-3

DNA: TGTGCCAGCAGCCAAGATCCCGACAGGAACACTGAAGCTTTCTTT
CDR3: CASSQDPDRNTEAFF
V: TRBV4-2
D: .
size: once
J: TRBJ1-1

DNA: TGTGCCAGCAGCGTGAGAGATTTCAATGAGCAGTTCTTC
CDR3: CASSVRDFNEQFF
V: TRBV9
D: .
size: .
J: TRBJ2-1

DNA: TGTGCCAGCAGTTCTCGGTCAGGGGGCAACTATGGCTACACCTTC
CDR3: CASSSRSGGNYGYTF
V: TRBV6-5
D: TRBD1
size: .
J: TRBJ1-2

DNA: TGTGCCAGCAGCTTGGGGGACAGCTCGCCAGCTAACTATGGCTACACCTTC
CDR3: CASSLGDSSPANYGYTF
V: TRBV5-6
D: TRBD1
size: .
J: TRBJ1-2

DNA: TGTGCCAGTAGTTTAGAAAACCGGGACACGAAGGGAACCAAAAACATTCAGTACTTC
CDR3: CASSLENRDTKGTKNIQYF
V: TRBV19
D: .
size: once
J: TRBJ2-4